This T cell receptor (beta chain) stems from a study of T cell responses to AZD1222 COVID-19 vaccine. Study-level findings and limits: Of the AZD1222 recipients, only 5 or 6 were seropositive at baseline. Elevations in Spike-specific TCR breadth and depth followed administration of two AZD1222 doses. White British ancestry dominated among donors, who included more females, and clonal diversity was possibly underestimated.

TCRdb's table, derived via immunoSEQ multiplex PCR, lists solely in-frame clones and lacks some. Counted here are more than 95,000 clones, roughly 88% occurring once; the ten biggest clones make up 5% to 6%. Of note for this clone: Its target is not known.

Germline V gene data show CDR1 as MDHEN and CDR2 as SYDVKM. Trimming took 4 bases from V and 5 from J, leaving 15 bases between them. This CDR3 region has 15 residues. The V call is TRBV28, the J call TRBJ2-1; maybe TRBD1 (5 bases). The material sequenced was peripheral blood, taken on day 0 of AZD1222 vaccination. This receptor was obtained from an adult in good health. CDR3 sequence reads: CASSSPREGDNEQFF. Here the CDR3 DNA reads TGTGCCAGCAGTTCCCCTCGCGAAGGGGACAATGAGCAGTTCTTC.